This entry concerns a single TCR beta chain. This clone was observed a handful of times. The antigen it recognizes is unknown. Nothing much larger sits one base from this clone, and base qualities are not available. The data derive from a study of CD8+ T cells in alopecia areata listed by TCRdb under 2018. Regarding the research as a whole: Treated patients were enrolled in an open-label pilot trial of oral tofacitinib at 5 to 10 mg twice daily for moderate-to-severe alopecia areata. TCRbeta CDR3 regions were amplified by immunoSEQ multiplex PCR using 35 Vbeta forward and 13 Jbeta reverse primers. To study T cell clonal expansion in alopecia areata, the researchers applied high-throughput TCRbeta sequencing to both the C3H/HeJ mouse model and human patients. Tofacitinib was given for 6 to 18 months, followed by 6 months of follow-up off drug to assess delayed response and recurrence. Scalp clonality was compared among normal scalp (n=4), patchy alopecia areata scalp (n=8), and alopecia totalis/universalis scalp (n=8). Biopsies were taken from tofacitinib-treated patients at baseline and at 4 and 24 weeks of treatment, and a later scalp biopsy was taken in several of the tofacitinib-treated patients. The RNA source kit depended on sample type: the PAXgene miRNA kit for fixed scalp, the miRNeasy kit for PBMCs, and the RNeasy kit for mouse skin. Scalp tissue and sorted CD4+ and CD8+ peripheral blood T cells from patchy and totalis/universalis alopecia areata patients and from healthy controls were covered by human TCRbeta sequencing. What the authors observed across the whole study: Compared with normal scalp, lesional scalp had higher clonality and more expanded CD8+ clones, particularly in alopecia totalis/universalis, a pattern that suggests antigenic drive. Unlike mouse skin, which is dominated by gammadelta T cells, normal human skin has resident alphabeta T cells that are also sequenced, and this complicates analysis of the scalp TCR repertoire. TCR sequences shared between patients were less clear than in mice, possibly partly because of HLA diversity in the patient population.

The time point label for this specimen denotes: baseline before oral tofacitinib. From alopecia areata patients, peripheral blood was collected along with lesional scalp punch biopsies. PBMCs were isolated by density centrifugation and stained for CD3, CD4 and CD8, after which CD4+ and CD8+ T cells were sorted on a FACSAria. The method was the immunoSEQ multiplex PCR assay. To provide template for TCR sequencing, every sample had RNA extracted and reverse transcribed into cDNA. SuperScript III was used for first-strand cDNA synthesis, primed with a 2:1 mix of oligo-dT and random hexamers. A synthetic immune receptor repertoire was used to measure amplification bias, and any remaining bias was corrected computationally. In the paper's pipeline: Raw reads were preprocessed to remove errors, and CDR3 was defined according to IMGT conventions as the region from the conserved cysteine to phenylalanine. Clonality was calculated as 1 minus Shannon entropy normalized by log2 of the number of productive unique TCRs. Whether scalp clones were CD4 or CD8 was inferred by matching scalp TCRbeta sequences against CD4 and CD8 repertoires sorted from blood. TCRdb mirrors the immuneACCESS table, restricted to in-frame sequences. Some clones are absent from its copies; in checked studies, under half trace to an unresolved V gene, and the reason for the others is unknown. The DNA was the basis for D and trimming; V, J and clone size are from that table. This sample has some 130,000 clones in its table, and roughly 50% of those were observed once. The ten largest make up approximately 18% of the sample.

The sample here was CD8+ T cells sorted from blood, taken at week 0. The receptor was derived from a human donor with alopecia areata.

The DNA is as follows: TGCGCCAGCAGCCAAGTCCGAGGACAGGTGAATATTAATCAGCCCCAGCATTTT. This yields the protein CASSQVRGQVNINQPQHF. This sequence uses TRBV4-1 and TRBJ1-5; TRBD1 agrees with 7 junctional bases. Trimming removed 1 base from V and 4 bases from J; the gene matches leave 13 bases unexplained. Counted from cysteine to phenylalanine, this CDR3 has 18 amino acids. Solely the CDR3 DNA is kept, with 54 bases framed from the first base. The germline V gene provides CDR1 MGHRA and CDR2 YSYEKL.